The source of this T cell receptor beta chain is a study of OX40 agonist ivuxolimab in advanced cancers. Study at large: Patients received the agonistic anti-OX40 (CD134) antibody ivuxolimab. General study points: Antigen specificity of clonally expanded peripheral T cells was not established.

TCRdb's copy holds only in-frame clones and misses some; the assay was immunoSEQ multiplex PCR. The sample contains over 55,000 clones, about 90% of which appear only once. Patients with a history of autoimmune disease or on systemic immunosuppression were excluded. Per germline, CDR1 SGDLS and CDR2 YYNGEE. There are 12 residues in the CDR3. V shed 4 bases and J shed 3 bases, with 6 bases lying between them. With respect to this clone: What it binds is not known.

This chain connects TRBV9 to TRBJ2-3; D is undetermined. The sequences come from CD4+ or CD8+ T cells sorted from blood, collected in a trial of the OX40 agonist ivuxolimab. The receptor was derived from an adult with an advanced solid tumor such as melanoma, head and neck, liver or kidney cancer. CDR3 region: CASSRKTDTQYF. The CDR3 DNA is TGTGCCAGCAGCCGAAAAACAGATACGCAGTATTTT.